The present T cell receptor (beta chain) was sequenced within a study of metastatic and nonmetastatic thyroid tumors. At the level of the study: Across blood and tumor or nodule tissue, repertoires from malignant and benign thyroid patients were compared with one another.

In its sample, this clone was seen many times. Every patient underwent thyroid surgery untreated. This CDR3 contains 16 residues. Trimming removed 5 bases at V and 7 bases at J, with 20 bases between. The germline V gene encodes CDR1 SGHNT and CDR2 YENEEA. As handled by the study authors: Building a distant-metastasis classifier for papillary thyroid cancer drew on CDR3 differences across clinicopathological groups. TCRdb redid the clone calls on the PCR reads using MiXCR. None of the V and J calls come from the authors' own analysis; TCRdb made them. This table holds roughly 71,000 clones, more than 15% found once.

The V call is TRBV11-3, the J call TRBJ2-2, with TRBD2 as a possible D gene (5 bases). The receptor was isolated from a female donor with papillary thyroid cancer or a benign thyroid nodule (not recorded which). Some clones in this sample may be carry-over from other donors' samples. Sequenced input: blood. The DNA of the CDR3 is TGTGCCAGCAGCCTCTCGGAGGTCTCCCTTGTCGGGGAGCTGTTTTTT. The encoded protein is CASSLSEVSLVGELFF.